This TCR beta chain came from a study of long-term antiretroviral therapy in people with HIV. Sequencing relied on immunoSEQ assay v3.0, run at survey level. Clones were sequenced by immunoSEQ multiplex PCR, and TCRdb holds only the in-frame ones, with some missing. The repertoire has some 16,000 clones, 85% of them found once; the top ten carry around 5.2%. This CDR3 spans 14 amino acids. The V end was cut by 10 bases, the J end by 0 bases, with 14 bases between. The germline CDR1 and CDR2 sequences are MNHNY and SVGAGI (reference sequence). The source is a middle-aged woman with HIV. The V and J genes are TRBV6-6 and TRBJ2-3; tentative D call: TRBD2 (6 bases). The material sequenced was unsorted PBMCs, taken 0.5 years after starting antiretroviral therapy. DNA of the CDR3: TGTGCCATTTCAGCGGGTATTAGCACAGATACGCAGTATTTT. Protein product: CAISAGISTDTQYF.